The 18 T cell receptor beta chains below were found in one sample sequenced in a study of T cells expressing NK-cell markers (TCRdb year 2020). Library preparation was by 5' RACE. TCRdb lists the instrument as Illumina HiSeq 2000. After TCRdb reprocessed the reads, each CDR3 protein sequence was kept as one row, without DNA. The data table for this sample lists some 600,000 distinct CDR3 sequences. Roughly 3.4% of the sample rests with the top ten. The sequencing input was blood T cells: a sorted CD56 or NKG2C T cell subset, CD4+ or CD8+ T cells, or bulk PBMC T cells (not recorded which). These receptors were taken from a man younger than 35 in good health. Donor details come from another sample of the same person, matched by shared clones.

The gene calls are TRBV20-1 and TRBJ2-7. The CDR3 loop spans 12 amino acids. CDR1 is DFQATT, CDR2 SNEGSKA, per germline (reference sequence). The CDR3: CSAPRGGYEQYF.

This sequence joins TRBV10-3 and TRBJ1-1; TCRdb designates TRBD1, a call that cannot be tested without DNA. Germline CDR1 reads ENHRY; CDR2 reads SYGVKD. The CDR3 runs to 13 residues. The CDR3 loop is CATETAANTEAFF.

The V and J genes are TRBV6-2 or TRBV6-3 and TRBJ2-7. The CDR3 length is 15 residues. Germline CDR1 reads MNHEY; CDR2 reads SVGEGT. The CDR3 spells CASSIRGIGWYEQYF.

This chain connects TRBV29-1 to TRBJ2-5. The CDR3 has 12 residues. Germline V lookup: CDR1 SQVTM, CDR2 ANQGSEA. The CDR3 region is CSVERLQETQYF.

The chain is built from TRBV20-1 and TRBJ2-7; TCRdb gives TRBD1 as the D gene, but with no DNA this cannot be confirmed. The germline gives CDR1 DFQATT, CDR2 SNEGSKA (reference sequence). This CDR3 has 14 amino acids. This CDR3 reads CSALWGQGLYEQYF.

This sequence joins TRBV5-1 and TRBJ2-7; TCRdb's D gene call, TRBD2, goes unchecked for lack of DNA. This CDR3 is built from 15 residues. CDR1 is SGHRS and CDR2 is YFSETQ in the germline V gene. The CDR3 loop reads CASSRTSGSINEQYF.

The rearrangement joins TRBV12-3 or TRBV12-4 to TRBJ1-1. This CDR3 is 12 amino acids long. The CDR3 spells CASSLTRSNAFF.

The chain recombines TRBV4-3 with TRBJ2-7; there is no DNA to check the TCRdb D call of TRBD2. The length of the CDR3 is 17 residues. The germline gives CDR1 LGHNA, CDR2 YSLEER. The CDR3 protein is CASSRLAGVTSWNEQYF.

The gene calls are TRBV12-3 or TRBV12-4 and TRBJ2-5; TCRdb names TRBD2, which stays unverified in the absence of DNA. The CDR3 totals 19 residues. The CDR3 loop reads CASSFRRLAGGPAVETQYF.

This chain joins TRBV5-8 and TRBJ2-7. This CDR3 is built from 12 residues. Germline CDR1 and CDR2: SGHTS and YDEGEE. The CDR3 loop is CASSWDGYEQYF.

J is TRBJ2-1 and V is TRBV9; TCRdb returns TRBD2, unconfirmable since there is no DNA. This CDR3 is built from 18 residues. Germline V gene lookup returns CDR1 SGDLS and CDR2 YYNGEE. CDR3: CASSPRGSGRALYNEQFF.

V is TRBV3-1 and J is TRBJ2-4; TCRdb's D call, TRBD2, is unchecked because there is no DNA. From germline, CDR1 is LGHDT and CDR2 YNNKEL (reference sequence). This CDR3 spans 17 amino acids. This CDR3 is CASSQVPGTLAKNIQYF.

This CDR3 reads CAISESTGRSQPQHF. The chain employs TRBV10-3 and TRBJ1-5. CDR3 size: 15 residues. Looked up from germline, CDR1 is ENHRY and CDR2 is SYGVKD.

The chain recombines TRBV28 with TRBJ2-5; with no DNA, the TCRdb D assignment of TRBD2 cannot be verified. Germline V gene lookup returns CDR1 MDHEN and CDR2 SYDVKM. This CDR3 spans 13 amino acids. The CDR3 loop is CASNEAGVETQYF.

The chain carries TRBV5-5 and TRBJ2-1; checking the TCRdb D call of TRBD2 is not possible without DNA. The CDR3 runs to 14 residues. CDR1 is SGHKS and CDR2 is YYEKEE in the germline V gene (reference sequence). This CDR3 is CASSPWTSGNEQFF. The variable domain in full, with the rest retrieved from reference TRBV5-5 and TRBJ2-1, is DAGVTQSPTHLIKTRGQQVTLRCSPISGHKSVSWYQQVLGQGPQFIFQYYEKEERGRGNFPDRFSARQFPNYSSELNVNALLLGDSALYLCASSPWTSGNEQFFGPGTRLTVL.

The rearrangement links TRBV5-1 to TRBJ2-3; TCRdb selects TRBD2, and the lack of DNA leaves this call unchecked. There are 15 residues in the CDR3. Germline CDR1 and CDR2: SGHRS and YFSETQ. This CDR3 is CASSPLQRSTDTQYF.

The genes are TRBV28 and TRBJ2-5; TCRdb calls TRBD1, which cannot be checked without DNA. CDR3 length: 13 amino acids. CDR1 is MDHEN and CDR2 is SYDVKM in the germline V gene. The CDR3 is CASRQGSGGTQYF.

This rearrangement joins TRBV6-5 to TRBJ1-2; checking the TCRdb D call of TRBD1 is not possible without DNA. CDR3 length equals 16 residues. Germline values: CDR1 MNHEY, CDR2 SVGAGI. The CDR3 loop reads CASSYSTGGFGYGYTF.